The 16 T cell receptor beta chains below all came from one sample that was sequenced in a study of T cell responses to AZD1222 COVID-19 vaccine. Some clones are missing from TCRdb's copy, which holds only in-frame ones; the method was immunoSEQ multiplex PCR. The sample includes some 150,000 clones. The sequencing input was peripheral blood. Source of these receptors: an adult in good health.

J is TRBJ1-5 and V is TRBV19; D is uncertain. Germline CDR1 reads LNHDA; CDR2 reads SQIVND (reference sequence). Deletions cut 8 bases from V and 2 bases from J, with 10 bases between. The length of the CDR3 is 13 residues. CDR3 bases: TGTGCCAGTCGTAGGGCGGGCAATCAGCCCCAGCATTTT. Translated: CASRRAGNQPQHF.

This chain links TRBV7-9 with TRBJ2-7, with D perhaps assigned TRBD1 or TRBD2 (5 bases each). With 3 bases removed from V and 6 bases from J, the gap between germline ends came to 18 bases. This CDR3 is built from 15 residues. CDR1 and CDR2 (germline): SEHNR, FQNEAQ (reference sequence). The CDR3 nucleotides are TGTGCCAGCAGCTTGCAGGGAGAGCGACGGGTCGAGCAGTACTTC. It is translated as CASSLQGERRVEQYF.

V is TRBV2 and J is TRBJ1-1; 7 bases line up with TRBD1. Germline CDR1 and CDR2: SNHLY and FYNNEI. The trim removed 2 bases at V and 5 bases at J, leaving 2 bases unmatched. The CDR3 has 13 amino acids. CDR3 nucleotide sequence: TGTGCCAGCAGTGAACAGGGGGTGACTGAAGCTTTCTTT. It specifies CASSEQGVTEAFF.

The CDR3 bases are TGCGCCAGCAGCCAGGACAGCTCAACTAATGAAAAACTGTTTTTT. It translates to CASSQDSSTNEKLFF. This rearrangement joins TRBV4-3 to TRBJ1-4; possible D gene TRBD1, 6 bases. Trimming took off 3 bases at V and 0 bases at J, with 8 bases between the two ends. CDR3 length: 15 residues. The germline V gene encodes CDR1 LGHNA and CDR2 YSLEER.

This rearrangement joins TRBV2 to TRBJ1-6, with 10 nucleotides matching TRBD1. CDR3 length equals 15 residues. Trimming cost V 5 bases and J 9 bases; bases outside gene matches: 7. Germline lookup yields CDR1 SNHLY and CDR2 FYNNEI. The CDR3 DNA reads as TGTGCCAGCAGTATCGGACAGGGGGACGGTTCACCCCTCCACTTT. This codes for CASSIGQGDGSPLHF.

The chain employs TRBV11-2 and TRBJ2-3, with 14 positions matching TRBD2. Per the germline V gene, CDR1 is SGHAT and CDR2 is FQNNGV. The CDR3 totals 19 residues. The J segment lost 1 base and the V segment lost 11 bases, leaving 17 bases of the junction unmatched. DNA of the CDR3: TGTGCCGGGACCGATCCGACTAGCGGGGGGGAATTAGGCACAGATACGCAGTATTTT. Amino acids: CAGTDPTSGGELGTDTQYF.

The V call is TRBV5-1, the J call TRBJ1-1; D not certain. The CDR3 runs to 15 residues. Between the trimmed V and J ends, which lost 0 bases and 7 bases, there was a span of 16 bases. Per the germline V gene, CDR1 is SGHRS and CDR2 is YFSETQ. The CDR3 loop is CASSLEDGITDEAFF. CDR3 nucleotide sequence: TGCGCCAGCAGCTTGGAGGACGGGATTACAGATGAAGCTTTCTTT.

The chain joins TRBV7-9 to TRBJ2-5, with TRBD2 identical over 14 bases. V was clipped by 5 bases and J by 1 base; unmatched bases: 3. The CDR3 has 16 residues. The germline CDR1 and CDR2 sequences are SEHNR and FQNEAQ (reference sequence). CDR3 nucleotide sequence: TGTGCCAGCAGCGTAGGACTAGCGGGGGGCCAAGAGACCCAGTACTTC. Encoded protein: CASSVGLAGGQETQYF.

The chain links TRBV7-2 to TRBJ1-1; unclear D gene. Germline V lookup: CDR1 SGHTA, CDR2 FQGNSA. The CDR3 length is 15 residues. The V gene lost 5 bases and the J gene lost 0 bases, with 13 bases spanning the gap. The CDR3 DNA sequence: TGTGCCAGCAGCCTCCCCGGCCGTGTGAACACTGAAGCTTTCTTT. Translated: CASSLPGRVNTEAFF. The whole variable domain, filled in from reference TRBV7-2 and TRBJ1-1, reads GAGVSQSPSNKVTEKGKDVELRCDPISGHTALYWYRQSLGQGLEFLIYFQGNSAPDKSGLPSDRFSAERTGGSVSTLTIQRTQQEDSAVYLCASSLPGRVNTEAFFGQGTRLTVV.

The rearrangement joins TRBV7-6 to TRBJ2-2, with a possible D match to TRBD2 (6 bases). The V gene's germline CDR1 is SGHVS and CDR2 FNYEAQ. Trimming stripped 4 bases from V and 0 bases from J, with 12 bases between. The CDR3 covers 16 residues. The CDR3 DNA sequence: TGTGCCAGCAGCTCTATCGGGGGAGCGAACACCGGGGAGCTGTTTTTT. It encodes CASSSIGGANTGELFF.

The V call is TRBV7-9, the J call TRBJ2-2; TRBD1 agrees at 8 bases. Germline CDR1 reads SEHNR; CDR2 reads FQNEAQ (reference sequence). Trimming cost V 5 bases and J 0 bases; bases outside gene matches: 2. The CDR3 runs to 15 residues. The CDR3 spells CASSPQGANTGELFF. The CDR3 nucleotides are TGTGCCAGCAGCCCACAGGGGGCGAACACCGGGGAGCTGTTTTTT.

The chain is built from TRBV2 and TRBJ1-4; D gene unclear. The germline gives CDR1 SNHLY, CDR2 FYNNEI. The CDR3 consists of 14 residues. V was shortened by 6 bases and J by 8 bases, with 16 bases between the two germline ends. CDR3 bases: TGTGCCAGCAGCTCTAGTGGCCCCCGGGAAAAACTGTTTTTT. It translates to CASSSSGPREKLFF.

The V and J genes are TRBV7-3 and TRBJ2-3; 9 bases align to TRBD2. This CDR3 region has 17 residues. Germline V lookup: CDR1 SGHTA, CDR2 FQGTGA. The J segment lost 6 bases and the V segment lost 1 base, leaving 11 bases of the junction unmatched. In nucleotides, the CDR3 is TGTGCCAGCAGCTTAAGTGGGCTAGCGGGGCGTCGGGATACGCAGTATTTT. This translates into CASSLSGLAGRRDTQYF.

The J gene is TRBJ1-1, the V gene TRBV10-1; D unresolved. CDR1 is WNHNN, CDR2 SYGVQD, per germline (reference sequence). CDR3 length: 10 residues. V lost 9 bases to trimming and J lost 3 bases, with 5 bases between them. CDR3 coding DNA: TGCGCCAGTAAAGACACTGAAGCTTTCTTT. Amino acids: CASKDTEAFF.

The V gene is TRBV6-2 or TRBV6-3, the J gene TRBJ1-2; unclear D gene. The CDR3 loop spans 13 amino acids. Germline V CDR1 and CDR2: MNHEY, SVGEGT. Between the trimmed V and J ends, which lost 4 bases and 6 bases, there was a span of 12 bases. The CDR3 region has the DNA TGTGCCAGCAGTTGGATGCTGCCAGATGGCTACACCTTC. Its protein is CASSWMLPDGYTF.

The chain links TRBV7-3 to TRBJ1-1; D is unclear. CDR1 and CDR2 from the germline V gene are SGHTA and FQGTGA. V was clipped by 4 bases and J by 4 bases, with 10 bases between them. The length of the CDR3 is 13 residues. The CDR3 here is CASSWTRSTEAFF. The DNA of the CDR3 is TGTGCCAGCAGCTGGACGCGGAGCACTGAAGCTTTCTTT.